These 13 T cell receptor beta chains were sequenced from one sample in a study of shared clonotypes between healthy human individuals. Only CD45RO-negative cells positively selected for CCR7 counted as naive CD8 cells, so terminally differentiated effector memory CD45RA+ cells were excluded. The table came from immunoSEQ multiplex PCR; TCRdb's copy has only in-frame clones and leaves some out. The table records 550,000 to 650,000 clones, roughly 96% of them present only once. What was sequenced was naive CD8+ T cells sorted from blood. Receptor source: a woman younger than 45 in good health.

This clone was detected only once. The CDR3 spells CASSPLPFLQNYEQYF. DNA of the CDR3: TGTGCCAGCTCACCACTTCCCTTCCTCCAAAACTACGAGCAGTACTTC. The rearrangement links TRBV18 to TRBJ2-7; D is ambiguous. CDR3 length: 16 residues. Trimming cost V 1 base and J 3 bases, with 16 bases left between them. The germline CDR1 and CDR2 sequences are KGHSH and LQKENI.

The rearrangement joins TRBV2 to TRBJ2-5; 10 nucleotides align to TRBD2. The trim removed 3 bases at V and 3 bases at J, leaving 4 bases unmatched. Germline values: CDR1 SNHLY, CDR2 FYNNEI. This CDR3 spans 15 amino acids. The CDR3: CASSDVLAGEETQYF. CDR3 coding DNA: TGTGCCAGCAGTGACGTGCTAGCGGGAGAAGAGACCCAGTACTTC.

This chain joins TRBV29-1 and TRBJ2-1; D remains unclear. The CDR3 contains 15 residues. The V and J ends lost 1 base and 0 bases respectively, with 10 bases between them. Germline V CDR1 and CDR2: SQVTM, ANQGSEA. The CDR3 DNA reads TGCAGCGTTGAAGGGGTAGCCAGCTCCTACAATGAGCAGTTCTTC. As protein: CSVEGVASSYNEQFF.

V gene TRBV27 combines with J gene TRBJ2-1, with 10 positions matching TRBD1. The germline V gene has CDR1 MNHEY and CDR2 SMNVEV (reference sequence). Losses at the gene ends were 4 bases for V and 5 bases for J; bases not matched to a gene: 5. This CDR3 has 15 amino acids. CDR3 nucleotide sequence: TGTGCCAGCAGTTCGTCCGGGACAGGGGACAATGAGCAGTTCTTC. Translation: CASSSSGTGDNEQFF.

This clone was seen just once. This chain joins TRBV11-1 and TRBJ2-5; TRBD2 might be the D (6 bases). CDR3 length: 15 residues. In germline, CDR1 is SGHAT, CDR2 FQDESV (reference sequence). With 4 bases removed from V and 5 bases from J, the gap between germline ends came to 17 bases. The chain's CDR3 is CASSSGTHPRETQYF. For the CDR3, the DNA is TGTGCCAGCAGCTCAGGGACTCACCCAAGGGAGACCCAGTACTTC.

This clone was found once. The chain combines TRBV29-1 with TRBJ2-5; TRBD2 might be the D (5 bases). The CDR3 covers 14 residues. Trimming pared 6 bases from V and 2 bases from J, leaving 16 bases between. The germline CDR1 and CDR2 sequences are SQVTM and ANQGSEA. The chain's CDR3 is CSVDRGADQETQYF. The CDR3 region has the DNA TGCAGCGTCGACCGGGGAGCGGATCAAGAGACCCAGTACTTC.

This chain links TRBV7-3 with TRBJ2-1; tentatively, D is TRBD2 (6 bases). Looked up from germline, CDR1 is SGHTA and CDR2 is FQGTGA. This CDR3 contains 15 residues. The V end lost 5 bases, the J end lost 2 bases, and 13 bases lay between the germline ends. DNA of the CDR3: TGTGCCAGCAGCCCACGGGAGTCCCCCTACAATGAGCAGTTCTTC. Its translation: CASSPRESPYNEQFF.

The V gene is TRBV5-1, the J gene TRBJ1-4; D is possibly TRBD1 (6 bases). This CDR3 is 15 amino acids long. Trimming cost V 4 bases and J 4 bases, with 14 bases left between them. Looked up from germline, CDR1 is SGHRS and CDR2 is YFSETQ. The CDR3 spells CASSPTGQINEKLFF. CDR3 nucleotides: TGCGCCAGCAGCCCAACCGGACAGATTAATGAAAAACTGTTTTTT.

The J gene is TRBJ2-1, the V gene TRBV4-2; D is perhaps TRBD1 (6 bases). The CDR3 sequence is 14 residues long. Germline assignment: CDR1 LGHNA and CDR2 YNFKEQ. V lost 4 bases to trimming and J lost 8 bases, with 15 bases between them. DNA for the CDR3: TGTGCCAGCAGCCGACTAACAGGGAGCGATGAGCAGTTCTTC. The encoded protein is CASSRLTGSDEQFF.

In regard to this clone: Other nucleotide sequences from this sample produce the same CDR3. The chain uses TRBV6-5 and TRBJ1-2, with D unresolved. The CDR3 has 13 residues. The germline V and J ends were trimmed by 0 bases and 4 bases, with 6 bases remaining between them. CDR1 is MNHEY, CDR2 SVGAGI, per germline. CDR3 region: CASSYSPSYGYTF. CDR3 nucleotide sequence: TGTGCCAGCAGTTACTCCCCCAGCTATGGCTACACCTTC.

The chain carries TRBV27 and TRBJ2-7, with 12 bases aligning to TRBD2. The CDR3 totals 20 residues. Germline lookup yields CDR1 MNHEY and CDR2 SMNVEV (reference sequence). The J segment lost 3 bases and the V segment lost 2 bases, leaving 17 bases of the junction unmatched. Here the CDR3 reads CASSLNRGLAGRVPGYEQYF. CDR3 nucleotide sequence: TGTGCCAGCAGTTTAAATCGTGGACTAGCGGGAAGGGTCCCGGGCTACGAGCAGTACTTC.

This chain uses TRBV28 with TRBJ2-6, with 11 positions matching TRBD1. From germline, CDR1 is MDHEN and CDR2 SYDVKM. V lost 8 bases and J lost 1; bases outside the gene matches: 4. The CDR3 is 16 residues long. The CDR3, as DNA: TGTGCCAGCTACGGGACAGGGGGTTCTGGGGCCAACGTCCTGACTTTC. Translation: CASYGTGGSGANVLTF.

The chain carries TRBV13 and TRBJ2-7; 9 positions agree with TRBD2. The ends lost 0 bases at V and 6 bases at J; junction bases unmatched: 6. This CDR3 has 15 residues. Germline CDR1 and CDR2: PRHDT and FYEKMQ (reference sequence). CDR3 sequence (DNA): TGTGCCAGCAGCTTAGGCCGAGTAGCGGGAGCCGAGCAGTACTTC. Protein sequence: CASSLGRVAGAEQYF.